This T cell receptor beta chain was identified in a study of blood T cell repertoires in COVID-19. Study-level background: From the United States, Italy and Spain came samples of acute and convalescent COVID-19. PBMCs, B-cell-depleted T cells, or T cells provided the cDNA or gDNA that made up the material.

Authors' methods: From reference gene primer amplification, estimates of nucleated cell counts were derived. Method: immunoSEQ multiplex PCR; TCRdb's copy keeps in-frame clones and lacks some. That table furnishes V, J and clone size, whereas the DNA furnished D and trimming. The sample comprises approximately 440,000 clones, about nine tenths of which are singletons, and roughly 12% rests with the top ten. CDR1 MNHEY and CDR2 SMNVEV come from the germline V gene (reference sequence). The CDR3 is 14 residues long. The V gene end was trimmed by 8 bases and the J gene end by 5 bases; junction bases not matched to a gene: 8. Recruited during active infection, patients (from Seattle) were subsequently followed longitudinally.

This receptor was obtained from a woman between 45 and 60 years old with COVID-19, enrolled during active disease. V is TRBV27 and J is TRBJ2-4; 8 nucleotides agree with TRBD2. The sample comprised peripheral blood. CDR3 sequence reads: CASALGGAENIQYF. The CDR3 nucleotides are TGTGCCAGCGCCCTCGGGGGGGCGGAAAACATTCAGTACTTC.